The source of this TCR beta chain is a study of cytotoxic CD8 clonotypes in ibrutinib-treated CLL (dated by TCRdb to about 2021). With respect to the entire study: The cohort had 11 to 12 relapsed/refractory and around 16 treatment-naive patients; under 18 were IGHV unmutated. Longitudinal samples were available for about 30% of the roughly 86 trial participants. On average, each sample yielded roughly 260,000 productive templates and tens of thousands of productive rearrangements. Partial responses were observed in about 25 patients and complete responses in 2; after a median follow-up of 68 months, remission was maintained in around 14 patients and progression was observed in roughly 12. Cryopreserved peripheral blood mononuclear cells were obtained before treatment, at response, and at either sustained remission or disease progression. Response samples were taken after a median of about a year on treatment, ranging from roughly 6 to 36 months.

On a MiSeq, deep resolution sequencing aimed for a depth between 1 in 1 million and 1 in 200,000 T cells, with each clonotype covered roughly 10x on average. The immunoSEQ hsTCRB Kit was used to generate the TCR beta libraries. Per the original workflow: The data were analyzed with ImmunoSEQ Analyzer and ImmunoSEQ Data Assistant, and V, D and J gene assignments followed IMGT definitions. Clonality, which ranges from 0 to 1, was calculated by subtracting the normalized Shannon entropy of productive rearrangement frequencies from one. Public clonotype analysis was restricted to overrepresented clonotypes comprising at least 0.05% of each patient's repertoire. Some 14 age-matched healthy donor repertoires from immuneACCESS served as clonality controls. What TCRdb holds here is the immuneACCESS table cut down to in-frame rearrangements. Part of the clones is not present; checked against another copy, under half of the missing clones reflect an unresolved V gene, and the others are unexplained. V, J and clone size derive from that table, while D and trimming were established from the DNA sequence. In all, the sample holds around 91,000 clones, and roughly 84% of those were seen once. The ten largest clonotypes hold approximately 5.4% of the sample.

Broad study findings and their caveats: Clonality increased at ibrutinib response, stayed stable in sustained remission, and fell back toward baseline at progression. Sampling times were not matched between sustained-remission and progressing patients, and lymph node repertoires were not studied. At baseline, clonality was higher than in age-matched healthy donors and showed a strong correlation with circulating CD8+ T-cell counts. Public clonotypes were rare and either shrank or stayed stable during treatment, and the rise in clonality at ibrutinib response reflected expansion of private clonotypes.

A remark on this clone: Its antigen specificity is not known. Nothing much larger sits one base from this clone, and base qualities are not available.

For TCR beta library preparation, roughly 2.1 micrograms of genomic DNA were isolated from cryopreserved PBMCs. Longitudinal blood samples from CLL patients receiving ibrutinib monotherapy were subjected to high-throughput TCR beta sequencing. The patients took part in an open-label, single-center phase 2 trial of ibrutinib monotherapy. V and J are trimmed by 7 bases and 7 bases, and the gene matches miss 9 bases of the junction. The CDR3 runs 15 amino acids, cysteine and phenylalanine included. Kept here is only the CDR3 DNA, which spans 45 bases and is read in frame from base 1. CDR1 and CDR2, per the germline V gene, are SGHTA and FQGTGA.

This clonotype was sampled from a human donor with chronic lymphocytic leukemia. This specimen was PBMCs, taken before ibrutinib treatment. This chain is built from TRBV7-3 and TRBJ2-1; TRBD2 fits 11 bases in the junction. In nucleotides, the sequence is TGTGCCAGCAACCTACAAGGGACTAGCGGAAATGAGCAGTTCTTC. This encodes CASNLQGTSGNEQFF.